This entry lists 5 T cell receptor beta chains sequenced from one sample in a study of cytomegalovirus exposure and HLA in healthy donors. PCR was performed using 60 Vbeta and 13 Jbeta primers. Profiled with immunoSEQ multiplex PCR; TCRdb holds only in-frame clones, not every one. Of roughly 150,000 clones in the sample, around 75% are singletons; the top ten hold about 11%. The sample was PBMCs. These receptors came from a man aged 18 to 29 in good health and CMV-seropositive.

The chain has TRBV9 and TRBJ2-3; 16 bases line up with TRBD2. The CDR3 is made up of 16 amino acids. Germline V gene lookup returns CDR1 SGDLS and CDR2 YYNGEE. Trimming removed 3 bases from V and 10 bases from J; junction bases left unmatched: 8. CDR3 protein: CASSGDPGLAGGAQYF. As DNA, the CDR3 is TGTGCCAGCAGCGGGGACCCGGGACTAGCGGGAGGGGCGCAGTATTTT.

The CDR3 sequence: CASSAGQAAQPQHF. The CDR3 bases are TGTGCCAGCAGCGCCGGACAGGCGGCTCAGCCCCAGCATTTT. This chain joins TRBV9 and TRBJ1-5; TRBD1 aligns across 7 bases. There are 14 residues in the CDR3. V gave up 3 bases and J gave up 6 bases; unmatched junction bases: 6. From germline, CDR1 is SGDLS and CDR2 YYNGEE.

This clone was counted once. The J gene is TRBJ2-1, the V gene TRBV25-1; 8 positions match TRBD2. The V and J ends lost 1 base and 12 bases, in that order; junction bases with no gene match: 14. Germline CDR1 is MGHDK and CDR2 is SYGVNS. The CDR3 length is 16 residues. CDR3 in amino acids: CASSESGGIVSLGQFF. The CDR3, as DNA: TGTGCCAGCAGTGAATCGGGAGGGATAGTCTCTCTGGGGCAGTTCTTC.

The rearrangement uses TRBV7-3 and TRBJ2-1, with 7 bases that match TRBD2. V trimming: 6 bases; J trimming: 8 bases; junction bases outside the gene matches: 10. CDR1 is SGHTA, CDR2 FQGTGA, per germline. There are 14 residues in the CDR3. The DNA for the CDR3 is TGTGCCAGCAGAATGAGCGGGAACTCTGATGAGCAGTTCTTC. Translation gives CASRMSGNSDEQFF.

The chain recombines TRBV4-1 with TRBJ1-3; D call uncertain. This CDR3 has 14 amino acids. Trimming took 0 bases from V and 4 from J, leaving 7 bases between them. Germline values: CDR1 MGHRA, CDR2 YSYEKL. The CDR3 coding sequence is TGCGCCAGCAGCCAAGAGGGAGAAGGAAACACCATATATTTT. It yields the protein CASSQEGEGNTIYF.